The table lists the clone carrying this TCR beta chain with many counts. As yet, its antigen is unknown. From the germline J gene comes the end of the CDR3, since the read stops 3 residues before it. This sample was taken from a study of T cell clonality in common variable immunodeficiency. Overall study results and limits: CVID subjects had higher TCRbeta clonality than healthy controls, most marked in about a third.

The germline V gene encodes CDR1 SGHTA and CDR2 FQGTGA. The CDR3 loop spans 15 amino acids. J was trimmed by 0 bases and V by 4 bases; bases with no gene match: 0. The data were produced by immunoSEQ multiplex PCR, yet TCRdb's version contains in-frame clones alone and is incomplete. This set yields approximately 37,000 clones and no singletons; the top ten hold 3.5% to 4.5%. The chain employs TRBV7-3 and TRBJ2-6, with TRBD1 matching over 7 bases. The sequence came from a person aged 18 to 69 in good health. The sample comprised peripheral blood mononuclear cells. The CDR3 bases that were read are TGTGCCAGCAGCTCAGGGGGCTCTGGGGCCAACGTC. It translates to CASSSGGSGANV. From start to end, the CDR3 is CASSSGGSGANVLTF.